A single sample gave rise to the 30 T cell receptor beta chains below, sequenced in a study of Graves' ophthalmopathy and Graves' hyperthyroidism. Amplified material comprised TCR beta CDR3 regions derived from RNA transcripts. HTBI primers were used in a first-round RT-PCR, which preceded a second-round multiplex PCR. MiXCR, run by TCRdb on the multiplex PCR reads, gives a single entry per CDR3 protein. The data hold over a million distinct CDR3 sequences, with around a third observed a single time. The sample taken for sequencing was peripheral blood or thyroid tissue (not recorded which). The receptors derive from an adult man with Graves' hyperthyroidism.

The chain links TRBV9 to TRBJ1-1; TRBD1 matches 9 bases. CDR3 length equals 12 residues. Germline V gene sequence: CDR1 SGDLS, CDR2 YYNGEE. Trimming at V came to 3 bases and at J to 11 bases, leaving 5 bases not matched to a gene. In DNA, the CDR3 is TGTGCCAGCAGCGGCTGGACAGGGGATGCTTTCTTT. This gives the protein CASSGWTGDAFF.

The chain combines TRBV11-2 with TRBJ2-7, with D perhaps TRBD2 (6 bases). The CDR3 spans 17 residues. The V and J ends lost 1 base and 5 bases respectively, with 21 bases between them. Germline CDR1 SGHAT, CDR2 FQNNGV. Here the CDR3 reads CASSLVGGLHSYDEQYF. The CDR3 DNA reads TGTGCCAGCAGCTTAGTCGGGGGTCTGCACTCCTACGACGAGCAGTACTTC.

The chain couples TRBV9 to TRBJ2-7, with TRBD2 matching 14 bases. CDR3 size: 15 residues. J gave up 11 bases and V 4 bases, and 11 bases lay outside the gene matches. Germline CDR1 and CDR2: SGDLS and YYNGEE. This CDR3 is CASSLRDRTSGRKYF. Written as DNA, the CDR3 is TGTGCCAGCAGCCTCCGGGACAGGACTAGCGGGAGGAAGTACTTC.

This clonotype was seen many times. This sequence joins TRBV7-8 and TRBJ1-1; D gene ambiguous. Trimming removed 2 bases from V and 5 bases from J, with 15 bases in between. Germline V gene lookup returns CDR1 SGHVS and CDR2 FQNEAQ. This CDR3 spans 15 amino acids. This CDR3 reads CASSLYPALRTEAFF. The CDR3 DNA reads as TGTGCCAGCAGCTTATATCCGGCCCTTAGGACTGAAGCTTTCTTT.

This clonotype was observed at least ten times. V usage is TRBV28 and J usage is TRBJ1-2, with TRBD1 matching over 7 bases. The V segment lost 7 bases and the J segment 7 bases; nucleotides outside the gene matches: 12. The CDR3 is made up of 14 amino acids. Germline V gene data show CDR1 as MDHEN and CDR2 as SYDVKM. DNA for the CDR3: TGTGCCAGCAAATTACCGGGACAGTTACGTGGCTACACCTTC. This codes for CASKLPGQLRGYTF.

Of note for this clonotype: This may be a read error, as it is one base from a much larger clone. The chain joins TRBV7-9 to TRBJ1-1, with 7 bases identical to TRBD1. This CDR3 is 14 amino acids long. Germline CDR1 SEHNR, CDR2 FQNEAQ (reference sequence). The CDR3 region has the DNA TGTGCCGGCAGCCACCCAACAGGGGACACTGAAGCTTTCTTT. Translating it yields CAGSHPTGDTEAFF.

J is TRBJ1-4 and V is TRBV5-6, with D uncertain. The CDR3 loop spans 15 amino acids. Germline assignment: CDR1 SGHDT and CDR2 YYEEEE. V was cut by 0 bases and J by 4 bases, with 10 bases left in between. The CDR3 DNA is TGTGCCAGCAGCTTGGAACCACGGGTTAATGAAAAACTGTTTTTT. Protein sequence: CASSLEPRVNEKLFF.

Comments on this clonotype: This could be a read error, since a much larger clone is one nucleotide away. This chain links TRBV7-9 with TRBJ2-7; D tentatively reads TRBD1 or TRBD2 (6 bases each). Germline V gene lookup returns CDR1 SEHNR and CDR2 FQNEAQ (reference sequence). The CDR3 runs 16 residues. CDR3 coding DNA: TGTGCCAGCAGCCCAACGACCGGGACTGGGGGGCACGAGCGGTACTTC. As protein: CASSPTTGTGGHERYF.

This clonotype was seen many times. CDR3: CSVATGTSNQPQHF. The CDR3, as DNA: TGCAGCGTCGCCACCGGGACATCAAATCAGCCCCAGCATTTT. The rearrangement joins TRBV29-1 to TRBJ1-5; possibly TRBD1 for D (6 bases). Germline V gene sequence: CDR1 SQVTM, CDR2 ANQGSEA. The CDR3 has 14 amino acids. V lost 6 bases, J lost 4 bases, and 16 bases lay in between.

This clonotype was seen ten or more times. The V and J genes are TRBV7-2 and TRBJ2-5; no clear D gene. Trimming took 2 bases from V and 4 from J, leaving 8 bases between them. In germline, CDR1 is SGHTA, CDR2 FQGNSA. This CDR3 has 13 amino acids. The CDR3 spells CASSLTPLETQYF. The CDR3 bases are TGTGCCAGCAGCTTAACACCTTTAGAGACCCAGTACTTC.

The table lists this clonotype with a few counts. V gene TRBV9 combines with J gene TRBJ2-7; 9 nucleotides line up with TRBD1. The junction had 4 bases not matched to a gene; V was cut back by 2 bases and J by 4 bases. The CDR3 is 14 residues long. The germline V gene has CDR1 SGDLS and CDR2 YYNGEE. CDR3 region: CASSVTGTGYEQYF. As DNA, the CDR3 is TGTGCCAGCAGCGTCACAGGGACAGGGTACGAGCAGTACTTC.

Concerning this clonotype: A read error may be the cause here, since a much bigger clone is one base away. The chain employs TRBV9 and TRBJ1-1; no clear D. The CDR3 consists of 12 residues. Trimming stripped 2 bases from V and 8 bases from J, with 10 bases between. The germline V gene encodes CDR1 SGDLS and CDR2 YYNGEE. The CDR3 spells CASSVSNREAFF. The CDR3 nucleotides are TGTGCCAGCAGCGTGTCGAACAGAGAAGCTTTCTTT.

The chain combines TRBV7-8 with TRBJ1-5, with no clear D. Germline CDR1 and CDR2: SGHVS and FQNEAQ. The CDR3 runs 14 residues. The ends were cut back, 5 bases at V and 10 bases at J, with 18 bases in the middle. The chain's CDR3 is CASSLLPRWYPQHF. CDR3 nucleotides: TGTGCCAGCAGCCTCCTTCCCCGGTGGTACCCCCAGCATTTT.

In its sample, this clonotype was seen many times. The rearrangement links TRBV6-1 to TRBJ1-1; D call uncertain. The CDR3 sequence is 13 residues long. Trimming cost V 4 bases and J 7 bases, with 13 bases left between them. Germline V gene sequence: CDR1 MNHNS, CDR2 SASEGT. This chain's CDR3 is CASSASGKVEAFF. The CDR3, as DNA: TGTGCCAGCAGTGCTTCGGGGAAGGTTGAAGCTTTCTTT.

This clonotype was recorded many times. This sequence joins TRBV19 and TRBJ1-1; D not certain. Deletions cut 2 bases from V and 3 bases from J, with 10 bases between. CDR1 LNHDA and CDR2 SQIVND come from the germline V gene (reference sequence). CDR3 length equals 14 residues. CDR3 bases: TGTGCCAGTAGTATACCGGGCCCCTACACTGAAGCTTTCTTT. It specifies CASSIPGPYTEAFF.

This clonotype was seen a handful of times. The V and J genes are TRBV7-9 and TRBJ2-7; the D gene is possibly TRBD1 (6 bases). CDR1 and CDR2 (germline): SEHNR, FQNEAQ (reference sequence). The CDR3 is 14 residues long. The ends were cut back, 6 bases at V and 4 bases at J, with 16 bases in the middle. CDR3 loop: CASSYPGHPYEQYF. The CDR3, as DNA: TGTGCCAGCAGTTACCCGGGACACCCTTACGAGCAGTACTTC.

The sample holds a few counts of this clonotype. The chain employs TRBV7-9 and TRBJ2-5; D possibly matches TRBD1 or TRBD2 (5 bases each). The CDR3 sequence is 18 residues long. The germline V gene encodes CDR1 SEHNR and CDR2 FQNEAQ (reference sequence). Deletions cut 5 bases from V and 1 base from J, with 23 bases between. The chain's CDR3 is CASSQRRPGTGPQETQYF. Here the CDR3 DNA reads TGTGCCAGCAGCCAGAGACGTCCCGGGACGGGCCCCCAAGAGACCCAGTACTTC.

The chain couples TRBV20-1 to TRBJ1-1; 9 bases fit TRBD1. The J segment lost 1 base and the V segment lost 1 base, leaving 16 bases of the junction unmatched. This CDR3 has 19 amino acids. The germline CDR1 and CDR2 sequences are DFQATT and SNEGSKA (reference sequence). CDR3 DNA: TGCAGTGCTAGAGGTCTACAGGGGGCGGTTAGGCATACGAACACTGAAGCTTTCTTT. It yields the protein CSARGLQGAVRHTNTEAFF.

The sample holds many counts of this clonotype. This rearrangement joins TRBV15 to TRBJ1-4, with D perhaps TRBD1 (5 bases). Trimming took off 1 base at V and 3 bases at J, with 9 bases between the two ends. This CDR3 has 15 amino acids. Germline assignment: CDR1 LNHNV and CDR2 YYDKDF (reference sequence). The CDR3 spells CATSRVRASNEKLFF. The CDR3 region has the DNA TGTGCCACCAGCAGAGTCAGGGCTTCTAATGAAAAACTGTTTTTT.

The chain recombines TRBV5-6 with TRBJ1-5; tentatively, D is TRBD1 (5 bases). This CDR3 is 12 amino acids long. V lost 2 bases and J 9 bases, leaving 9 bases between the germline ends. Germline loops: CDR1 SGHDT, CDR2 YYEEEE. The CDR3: CASSFRGRPQHF. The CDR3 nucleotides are TGTGCCAGCAGCTTTCGGGGCAGGCCCCAGCATTTT.

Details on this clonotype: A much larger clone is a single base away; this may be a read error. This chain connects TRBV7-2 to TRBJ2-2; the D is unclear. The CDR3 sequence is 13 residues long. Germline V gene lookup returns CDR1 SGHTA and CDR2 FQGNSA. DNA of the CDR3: TGTGCCAGCCGCTTATACACTGGACGGGAGCTGTTTTTT. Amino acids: CASRLYTGRELFF. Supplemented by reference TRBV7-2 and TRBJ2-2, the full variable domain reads GAGVSQSPSNKVTEKGKDVELRCDPISGHTALYWYRQSLGQGLEFLIYFQGNSAPDKSGLPSDRFSAERTGGSVSTLTIQRTQQEDSAVYLCASRLYTGRELFFGEGSRLTVL.

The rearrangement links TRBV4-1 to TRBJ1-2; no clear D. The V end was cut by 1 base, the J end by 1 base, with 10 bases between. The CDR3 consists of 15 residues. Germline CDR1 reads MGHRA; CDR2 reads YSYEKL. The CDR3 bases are TGCGCCAGCAGCCAAGCGTTGGACGGTAACTATGGCTACACCTTC. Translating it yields CASSQALDGNYGYTF.

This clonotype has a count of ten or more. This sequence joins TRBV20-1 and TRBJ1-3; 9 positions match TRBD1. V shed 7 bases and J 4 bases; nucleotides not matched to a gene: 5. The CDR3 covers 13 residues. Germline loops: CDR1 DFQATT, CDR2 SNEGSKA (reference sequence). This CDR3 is CSVQDRGGNTIYF. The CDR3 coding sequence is TGCAGTGTGCAGGACAGGGGAGGAAACACCATATATTTT.

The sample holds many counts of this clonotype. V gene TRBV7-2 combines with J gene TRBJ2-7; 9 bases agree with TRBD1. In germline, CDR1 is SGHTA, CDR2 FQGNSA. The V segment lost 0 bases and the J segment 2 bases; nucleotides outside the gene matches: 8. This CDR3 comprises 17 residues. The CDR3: CASSLAGTGFAPYEQYF. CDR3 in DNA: TGTGCCAGCAGCTTAGCGGGGACAGGGTTCGCACCCTACGAGCAGTACTTC. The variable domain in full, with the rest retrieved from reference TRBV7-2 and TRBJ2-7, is GAGVSQSPSNKVTEKGKDVELRCDPISGHTALYWYRQSLGQGLEFLIYFQGNSAPDKSGLPSDRFSAERTGGSVSTLTIQRTQQEDSAVYLCASSLAGTGFAPYEQYFGPGTRLTVT.

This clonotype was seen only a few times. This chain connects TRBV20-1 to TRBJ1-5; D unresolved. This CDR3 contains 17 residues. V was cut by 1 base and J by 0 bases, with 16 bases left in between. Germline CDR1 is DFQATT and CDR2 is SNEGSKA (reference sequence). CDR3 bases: TGCAGTGCTAGAGGCGGGCTAATCCCTTATAGCAATCAGCCCCAGCATTTT. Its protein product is CSARGGLIPYSNQPQHF.

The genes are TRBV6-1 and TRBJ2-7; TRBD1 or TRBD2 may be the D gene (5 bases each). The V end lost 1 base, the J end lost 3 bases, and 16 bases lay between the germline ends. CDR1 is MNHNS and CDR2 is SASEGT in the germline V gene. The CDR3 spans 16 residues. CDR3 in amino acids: CASSEEPGRRRYEQYF. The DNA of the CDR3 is TGTGCCAGCAGTGAAGAACCGGGACGTAGGCGCTACGAGCAGTACTTC.

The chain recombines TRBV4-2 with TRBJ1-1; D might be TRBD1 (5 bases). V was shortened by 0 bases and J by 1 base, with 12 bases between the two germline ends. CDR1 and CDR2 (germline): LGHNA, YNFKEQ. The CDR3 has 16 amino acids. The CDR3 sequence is CASSQDNRRSNTEAFF. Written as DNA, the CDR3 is TGTGCCAGCAGCCAAGATAACAGGAGATCGAACACTGAAGCTTTCTTT.

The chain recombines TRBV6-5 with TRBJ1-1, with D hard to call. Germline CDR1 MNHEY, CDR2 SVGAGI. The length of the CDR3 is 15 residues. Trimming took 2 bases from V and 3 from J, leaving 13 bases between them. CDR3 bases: TGTGCCAGCAGTTACAGGAGCCCTGACGACACTGAAGCTTTCTTT. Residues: CASSYRSPDDTEAFF.

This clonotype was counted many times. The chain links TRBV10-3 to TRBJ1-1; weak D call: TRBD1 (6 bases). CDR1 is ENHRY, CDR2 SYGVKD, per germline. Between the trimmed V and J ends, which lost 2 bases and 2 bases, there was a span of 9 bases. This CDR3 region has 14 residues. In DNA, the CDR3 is TGTGCCATCAGTGAGCCGGGGGCAAACACTGAAGCTTTCTTT. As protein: CAISEPGANTEAFF.

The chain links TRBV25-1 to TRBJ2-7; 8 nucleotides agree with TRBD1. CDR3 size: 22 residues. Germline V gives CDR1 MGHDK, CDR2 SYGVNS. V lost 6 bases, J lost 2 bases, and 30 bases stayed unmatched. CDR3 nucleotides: TGTGCCAGCAGCCCTACTCGTTTAGCAACGCAGGGGGCCCACAAGGTCGCCTACGAGCAGTACTTC. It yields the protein CASSPTRLATQGAHKVAYEQYF.